This T cell receptor (beta chain) comes out of a study of blood T cell repertoires in COVID-19. Assay used: immunoSEQ multiplex PCR; TCRdb lists only in-frame clones, some missing. The sample lists over 250,000 clones; roughly 85% were seen once. The CDR3 has 14 residues. Germline V gene sequence: CDR1 SGHNT, CDR2 YYREEE (reference sequence). The V gene end was trimmed by 3 bases and the J gene end by 6 bases; junction bases not matched to a gene: 5. Source material: peripheral blood. The origin of this receptor is a woman in her 70s with acute or convalescent COVID-19. The chain recombines TRBV5-4 with TRBJ1-5; 8 nucleotides match TRBD1. The CDR3 sequence: CASSSQGAGQPQHF. The CDR3, as DNA: TGTGCCAGCAGCTCGCAGGGGGCTGGTCAGCCCCAGCATTTT.